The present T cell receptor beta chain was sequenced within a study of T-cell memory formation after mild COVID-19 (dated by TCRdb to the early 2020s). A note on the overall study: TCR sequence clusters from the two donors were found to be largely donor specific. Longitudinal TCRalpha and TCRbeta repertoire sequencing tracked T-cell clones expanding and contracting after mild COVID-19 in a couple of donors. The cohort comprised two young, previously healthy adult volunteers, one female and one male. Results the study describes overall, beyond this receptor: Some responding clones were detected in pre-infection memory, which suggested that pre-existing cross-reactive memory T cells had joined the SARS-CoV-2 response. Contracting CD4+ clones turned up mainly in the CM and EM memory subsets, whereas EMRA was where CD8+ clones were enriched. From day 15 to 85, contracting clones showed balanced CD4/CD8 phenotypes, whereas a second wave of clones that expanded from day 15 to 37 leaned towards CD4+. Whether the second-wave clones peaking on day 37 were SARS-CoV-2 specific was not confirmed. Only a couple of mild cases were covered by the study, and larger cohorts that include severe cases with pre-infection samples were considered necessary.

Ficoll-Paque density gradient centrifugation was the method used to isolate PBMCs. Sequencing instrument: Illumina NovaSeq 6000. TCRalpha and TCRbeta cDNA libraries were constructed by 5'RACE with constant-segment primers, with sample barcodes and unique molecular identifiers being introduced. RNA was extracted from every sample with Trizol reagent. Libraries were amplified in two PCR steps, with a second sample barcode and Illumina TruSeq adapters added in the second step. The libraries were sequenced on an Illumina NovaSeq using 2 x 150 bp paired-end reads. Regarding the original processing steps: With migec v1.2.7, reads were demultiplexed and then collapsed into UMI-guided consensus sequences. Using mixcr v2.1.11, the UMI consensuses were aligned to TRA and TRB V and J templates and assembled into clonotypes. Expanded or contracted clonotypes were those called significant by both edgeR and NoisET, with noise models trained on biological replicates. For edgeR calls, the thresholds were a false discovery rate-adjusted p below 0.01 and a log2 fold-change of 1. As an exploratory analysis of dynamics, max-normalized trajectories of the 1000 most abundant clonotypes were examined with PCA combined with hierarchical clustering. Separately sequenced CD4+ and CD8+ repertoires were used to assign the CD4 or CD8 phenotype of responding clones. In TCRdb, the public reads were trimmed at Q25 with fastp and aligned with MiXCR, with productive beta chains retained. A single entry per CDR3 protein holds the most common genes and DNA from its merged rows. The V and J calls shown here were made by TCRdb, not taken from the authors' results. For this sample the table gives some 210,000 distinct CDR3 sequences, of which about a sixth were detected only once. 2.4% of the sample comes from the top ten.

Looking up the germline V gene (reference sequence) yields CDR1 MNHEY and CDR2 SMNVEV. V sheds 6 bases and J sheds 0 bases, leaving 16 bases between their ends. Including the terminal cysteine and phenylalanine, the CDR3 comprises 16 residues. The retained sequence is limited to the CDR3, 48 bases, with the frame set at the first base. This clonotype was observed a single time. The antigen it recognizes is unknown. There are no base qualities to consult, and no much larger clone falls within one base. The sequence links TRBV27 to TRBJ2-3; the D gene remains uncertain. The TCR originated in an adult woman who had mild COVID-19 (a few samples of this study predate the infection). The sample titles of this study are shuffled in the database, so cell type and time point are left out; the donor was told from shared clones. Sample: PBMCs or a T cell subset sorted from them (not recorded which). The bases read TGTGCCAGCAGGTTCTTCCCTGATACTAGCACAGATACGCAGTATTTT. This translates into CASRFFPDTSTDTQYF.